The 26 T cell receptor beta chains presented below share a single source sample, sequenced in a study of T-cell reconstitution after alpha-beta-depleted transplantation in children. As it was prepared, the TCRbeta library received unique molecular identifiers. One entry per CDR3 protein results from TCRdb running MiXCR on the PCR reads. The table has 250,000 to 300,000 distinct CDR3 sequences, 9.5% to 13% seen once. The sequencing used PBMCs, collected before TCRalphabeta/CD19-depleted stem cell transplant. These receptors all stem from a boy under two years old with acute myeloid leukemia, due to receive a stem cell transplant.

The V call is TRBV11-2, the J call TRBJ2-1, with TRBD2 matching over 9 bases. The ends lost 9 bases at V and 7 bases at J; junction bases unmatched: 10. The CDR3 extends over 14 amino acids. The germline V gene has CDR1 SGHAT and CDR2 FQNNGV. Written as DNA, the CDR3 is TGTGCCAGTACGATCGCGGGAGGGGAGAATGAGCAGTTCTTC. Translation: CASTIAGGENEQFF.

V is TRBV11-2 and J is TRBJ2-7, with unresolved D. In germline, CDR1 is SGHAT, CDR2 FQNNGV. Trimming left V 7 bases short and J 6 bases short, with 13 bases between. The CDR3 spans 12 residues. The DNA of the CDR3 is TGTGCCAGCACCAAAGTTGGCTCCGAGCAGTACTTC. It yields the protein CASTKVGSEQYF.

The chain uses TRBV7-9 and TRBJ2-7, with a possible D match to TRBD1 (6 bases). V was cut by 4 bases and J by 3 bases, with 16 bases left in between. The germline V gene encodes CDR1 SEHNR and CDR2 FQNEAQ (reference sequence). The CDR3 runs to 15 residues. CDR3 region: CASSSQQGPSYEQYF. CDR3 DNA sequence: TGTGCCAGCAGCTCCCAACAGGGCCCGAGCTACGAGCAGTACTTC.

This clonotype was found many times. J is TRBJ1-2 and V is TRBV12-3 or TRBV12-4; TRBD1 is a possible D gene (5 bases). The CDR3 consists of 12 residues. Trimming took 7 bases from V and 8 from J, leaving 14 bases between them. The chain's CDR3 is CASTLGADGYTF. CDR3 DNA sequence: TGTGCCAGCACCCTAGGGGCGGACGGCTACACCTTC.

This clonotype was seen at least ten times. The genes are TRBV24-1 and TRBJ2-3; possible D gene TRBD1, 5 bases. CDR1 and CDR2 (germline): KGHDR, SFDVKD. V was trimmed by 4 bases and J by 6 bases, leaving 10 bases between them. The CDR3 is 13 residues long. The CDR3 DNA is TGTGCCACCAGTGACCTGACAGAGGATACGCAGTATTTT. Encoded protein: CATSDLTEDTQYF.

This clonotype was seen at least ten times. This rearrangement joins TRBV24-1 to TRBJ2-7, with no clear D. Trimming stripped 5 bases from V and 2 bases from J, with 9 bases between. Germline V CDR1 and CDR2: KGHDR, SFDVKD. The CDR3 spans 13 residues. The CDR3 sequence: CATSAASPYEQYF. DNA of the CDR3: TGTGCCACCAGTGCGGCCAGCCCCTACGAGCAGTACTTC.

In this sample, this clonotype turned up a few times. The CDR3 DNA is TGTGCCACCAGTGACCCGACATACAATGAGCAGTTCTTC. It yields the protein CATSDPTYNEQFF. V and J are TRBV24-1 and TRBJ2-1; no reliable D call. This CDR3 is built from 13 residues. V lost 4 bases and J lost 4, with 7 bases in between. Germline V gene sequence: CDR1 KGHDR, CDR2 SFDVKD.

This clonotype has at least ten counts. CDR3: CSASLRGGTDTQYF. The CDR3 DNA reads TGCAGTGCTAGTTTGCGGGGGGGCACAGATACGCAGTATTTT. This chain links TRBV20-1 with TRBJ2-3; TRBD2 matches at 8 bases. This CDR3 comprises 14 residues. CDR1 and CDR2 from the germline V gene are DFQATT and SNEGSKA (reference sequence). With V trimmed by 3 bases and J by 1 base, 3 bases remained unmatched.

This clonotype was seen at least ten times. V gene TRBV18 combines with J gene TRBJ2-2; D remains ambiguous. This CDR3 has 17 amino acids. Germline loops: CDR1 KGHSH, CDR2 LQKENI. V lost 3 bases and J lost 0, with 14 bases in between. This chain's CDR3 is CASSPMKAAANTGELFF. The CDR3 region has the DNA TGTGCCAGCTCACCGATGAAGGCTGCCGCGAACACCGGGGAGCTGTTTTTT.

This clonotype was observed at least ten times. The CDR3 sequence: CASSYSGQTFYEQYF. The CDR3 region has the DNA TGTGCCAGCAGTTACTCCGGACAGACTTTCTACGAGCAGTACTTC. V gene TRBV6-5 combines with J gene TRBJ2-7, with a possible D match to TRBD1 (6 bases). V gave up 0 bases and J gave up 3 bases, with 12 bases separating them. The V gene's germline CDR1 is MNHEY and CDR2 SVGAGI. This CDR3 is built from 15 residues.

This clonotype was counted at least ten times. The genes are TRBV7-9 and TRBJ2-7; TRBD1 aligns across 8 bases. Trimming took 5 bases from V and 2 from J; bases not matched to a gene: 11. The CDR3 consists of 16 residues. CDR1 is SEHNR, CDR2 FQNEAQ, per germline (reference sequence). CDR3 loop: CASSPPGTGDTYEQYF. The CDR3 region has the DNA TGTGCCAGCAGCCCTCCCGGGACAGGCGATACCTACGAGCAGTACTTC. The variable domain in full, with the rest retrieved from reference TRBV7-9 and TRBJ2-7, is DTGVSQNPRHKITKRGQNVTFRCDPISEHNRLYWYRQTLGQGPEFLTYFQNEAQLEKSRLLSDRFSAERPKGSFSTLEIQRTEQGDSAMYLCASSPPGTGDTYEQYFGPGTRLTVT.

This clonotype was detected many times. The V gene is TRBV7-2, the J gene TRBJ1-5; D unresolved. The CDR3 extends over 15 amino acids. V was trimmed by 2 bases and J by 4 bases, leaving 12 bases between them. Per the germline V gene, CDR1 is SGHTA and CDR2 is FQGNSA. The CDR3 region has the DNA TGTGCCAGCAGCTTACTCGGAGGTTGGAATCAGCCCCAGCATTTT. The encoded protein is CASSLLGGWNQPQHF.

This clonotype was counted many times. This chain links TRBV7-8 with TRBJ2-1; D perhaps matches TRBD2 (6 bases). There are 15 residues in the CDR3. Germline V CDR1 and CDR2: SGHVS, FQNEAQ. V lost 5 bases, J lost 3 bases, and 14 bases lay in between. CDR3 in DNA: TGTGCCAGCAGCGCTTGGCGGGGCCGCTACAATGAGCAGTTCTTC. Protein sequence: CASSAWRGRYNEQFF.

Ten or more counts support this clonotype. The chain is built from TRBV9 and TRBJ1-1; D is perhaps TRBD1 (6 bases). CDR3 length: 14 amino acids. The germline CDR1 and CDR2 sequences are SGDLS and YYNGEE. V was clipped by 4 bases and J by 4 bases, with 14 bases between them. The CDR3 bases are TGTGCCAGCAGCCCCTGGGAGGGGGTCACTGAAGCTTTCTTT. It translates to CASSPWEGVTEAFF.

This clonotype showed up many times. The V gene is TRBV9, the J gene TRBJ2-3; D perhaps matches TRBD2 (6 bases). This CDR3 comprises 14 residues. V lost 1 base and J lost 5, with 11 bases in between. Germline assignment: CDR1 SGDLS and CDR2 YYNGEE. As DNA, the CDR3 is TGTGCCAGCAGCGTAACGGGAGCGTTAGATACGCAGTATTTT. It codes for CASSVTGALDTQYF.

This clonotype was seen many times. The genes are TRBV5-5 and TRBJ2-1; 9 nucleotides line up with TRBD1. V lost 1 base and J lost 3; bases outside the gene matches: 2. The CDR3 covers 15 residues. Germline V CDR1 and CDR2: SGHKS, YYEKEE (reference sequence). The CDR3 coding sequence is TGTGCCAGCAGCTTGCCGACAGGGGGCTACAATGAGCAGTTCTTC. Its protein is CASSLPTGGYNEQFF.

This clonotype was seen a few times. The chain has TRBV5-1 and TRBJ2-1, with 14 bases identical to TRBD2. The CDR3 consists of 19 residues. Germline loops: CDR1 SGHRS, CDR2 YFSETQ. J was trimmed by 7 bases and V by 4 bases; bases with no gene match: 16. The CDR3 region is CASSNPHGTSGSLRNEQFF. In DNA form, the CDR3 reads TGCGCCAGCAGCAATCCTCACGGGACTAGCGGGAGTCTACGAAATGAGCAGTTCTTC.

The chain has TRBV28 and TRBJ2-1, with D perhaps TRBD2 (7 bases). Trimming stripped 3 bases from V and 4 bases from J, with 19 bases between. CDR1 and CDR2 (germline): MDHEN, SYDVKM. The CDR3 consists of 17 residues. The CDR3 loop reads CASSFRGGRHGYNEQFF. The CDR3 nucleotides read TGTGCCAGCAGTTTTAGGGGGGGGAGGCATGGATACAATGAGCAGTTCTTC.

This clonotype was counted many times. V gene TRBV5-6 combines with J gene TRBJ2-3; no firm D call. Germline V gene lookup returns CDR1 SGHDT and CDR2 YYEEEE. With 6 bases removed from V and 3 bases from J, the gap between germline ends came to 11 bases. This CDR3 spans 13 amino acids. CDR3 nucleotide sequence: TGTGCCAGCACCCGGCGGAGAACAGATACGCAGTATTTT. Its protein is CASTRRRTDTQYF. Filled out from reference TRBV5-6 and TRBJ2-3, the complete variable domain reads DAGVTQSPTHLIKTRGQQVTLRCSPKSGHDTVSWYQQALGQGPQFIFQYYEEEERQRGNFPDRFSGHQFPNYSSELNVNALLLGDSALYLCASTRRRTDTQYFGPGTRLTVL.

Notes on this clonotype: It may be a read error: a sequence one base away is much more abundant. The chain employs TRBV10-3 and TRBJ2-1, with TRBD2 matching over 14 bases. This CDR3 has 17 amino acids. Germline loops: CDR1 ENHRY, CDR2 SYGVKD. V lost 7 bases and J lost 3; bases outside the gene matches: 8. The CDR3 is CAIIETSGGVNYNEQFF. In nucleotides, the CDR3 is TGTGCCATCATCGAGACTAGCGGGGGGGTGAACTACAATGAGCAGTTCTTC.

The sample holds many counts of this clonotype. The V call is TRBV6-5, the J call TRBJ2-7; D is undetermined. Germline values: CDR1 MNHEY, CDR2 SVGAGI. This CDR3 region has 13 residues. V was clipped by 0 bases and J by 2 bases, with 5 bases between them. CDR3 bases: TGTGCCAGCAGTTACTCGTGGACCTACGAGCAGTACTTC. This gives the protein CASSYSWTYEQYF.

Only a few counts were recorded for this clonotype. The gene calls are TRBV11-3 and TRBJ2-5; D is uncertain. Between the trimmed V and J ends, which lost 4 bases and 2 bases, there was a span of 14 bases. The CDR3 is 15 residues long. From germline, CDR1 is SGHNT and CDR2 YENEEA. CDR3 DNA sequence: TGTGCCAGCAGCTCCCACATCGACCCGCAAGAGACCCAGTACTTC. Protein sequence: CASSSHIDPQETQYF.

This clonotype was counted many times. This rearrangement joins TRBV12-3 or TRBV12-4 to TRBJ1-5, with D possibly being TRBD1 (5 bases). The CDR3 is 16 amino acids. The V gene lost 4 bases and the J gene lost 7 bases, with 20 bases spanning the gap. The CDR3 sequence: CASSSPGRGDRQPQHF. Here the CDR3 DNA reads TGTGCCAGCAGTTCCCCGGGCAGAGGGGATAGGCAGCCCCAGCATTTT.

There are many counts of this clonotype. V and J are TRBV21-1 and TRBJ2-5; the table's D gene call, TRBD1, was not cross checked with the DNA. TRBV21-1 is termed a pseudogene. The CDR3 sequence is 16 residues long. For the CDR3, the DNA is TGTGCCAGCAGCCCCGGGACAGGGGAAGCCCAAGAGACCCAGTACTTC. Protein: CASSPGTGEAQETQYF.

This clonotype was recorded at least ten times. The rearrangement uses TRBV24-1 and TRBJ1-5, with a weak D call TRBD1 (6 bases). The CDR3 is made up of 15 amino acids. CDR1 is KGHDR, CDR2 SFDVKD, per germline. V shed 4 bases and J shed 7 bases, with 16 bases lying between them. CDR3 sequence: CATSESPGEGQPQHF. The CDR3 bases are TGTGCCACCAGTGAATCTCCAGGGGAGGGGCAGCCCCAGCATTTT.

The chain carries TRBV5-1 and TRBJ1-1, with TRBD1 matching over 7 bases. V lost 1 base to trimming and J lost 0 bases; unmatched junction nucleotides: 0. The V gene's germline CDR1 is SGHRS and CDR2 YFSETQ. This CDR3 has 14 amino acids. CDR3 amino acids: CASSLTGVNTEAFF. The CDR3 bases are TGCGCCAGCAGCTTGACAGGGGTGAACACTGAAGCTTTCTTT.